This T cell receptor (beta chain) was captured by sequencing in a study of blood T cell repertoires in COVID-19. Looking at the study overall: Some COVID-19 samples were acute and others convalescent; all came from the United States, Italy and Spain. Sample material is recorded as cDNA or gDNA derived from T cells, B-cell-depleted T cells, or PBMCs.

Original processing notes: Counts of nucleated cells, estimated from reference gene primer amplification, were obtained. Only in-frame clones appear in the TCRdb table, and some are missing; sequencing was by immunoSEQ multiplex PCR. D and trimming come from the DNA, and the V and J calls and clone size come from that table. The sample shows tens of thousands of clones, 80% to 90% of them seen only once. This receptor was obtained from a man aged 50-60 years with acute or convalescent COVID-19. The sample comprised peripheral blood.

The CDR3 region is CASSLRYRQSDTQYF. As DNA, the CDR3 is TGTGCCAGCAGTCTTAGATATAGACAGTCAGATACGCAGTATTTT. This sequence joins TRBV7-8 and TRBJ2-3; D perhaps matches TRBD1 (5 bases). Trimming pared 6 bases from V and 4 bases from J, leaving 17 bases between. Germline V CDR1 and CDR2: SGHVS, FQNEAQ. The CDR3 covers 15 residues.